These 8 T cell receptor beta chains were sequenced from one sample in a study of CD8 T cells in ankylosing spondylitis (dated by TCRdb to the late 2010s). The library was produced with 5' RACE. The run used an Illumina HiSeq 2500. The public reads were reanalyzed by TCRdb: fastp trimming at Q25, MiXCR alignment, in-frame beta chains only. Each record represents a unique CDR3 protein, reported with the most common genes and DNA among its rows. The sample has some 200,000 distinct CDR3 sequences on record, about 18% of them singletons. The top ten hold more than 3.5% of the sample. Sample: blood, either unsorted or a sorted T cell fraction (not recorded which). All receptors derive from a male donor between 5 and 35 years old with ankylosing spondylitis or in good health (not recorded which). Donor details come from another sample of the same person, matched by shared clones.

Ten or more counts support this clonotype. This chain connects TRBV19 to TRBJ2-3; D unclear. Germline CDR1 LNHDA, CDR2 SQIVND (reference sequence). The CDR3 has 12 residues. Trimming left V 9 bases short and J 5 bases short, with 12 bases between. The CDR3: CASSRAKDTQYF. CDR3 DNA: TGTGCCAGCAGTCGGGCGAAAGATACGCAGTATTTT.

The rearrangement links TRBV6-5 to TRBJ2-5; D is unresolved. This CDR3 has 14 amino acids. CDR1 is MNHEY and CDR2 is SVGAGI in the germline V gene. Trimming left V 0 bases short and J 2 bases short, with 7 bases between. CDR3: CASSYSLSQETQYF. CDR3 coding DNA: TGTGCCAGCAGTTACTCGCTCTCGCAAGAGACCCAGTACTTC.

This clonotype was counted at least ten times. The rearrangement links TRBV19 to TRBJ2-7, with D perhaps being TRBD1 or TRBD2 (5 bases each). Per the germline V gene, CDR1 is LNHDA and CDR2 is SQIVND (reference sequence). Trimming removed 6 bases at V and 0 bases at J, with 12 bases between. This CDR3 has 14 amino acids. CDR3 nucleotide sequence: TGTGCCAGTAGGGGACGGGACGTCTCCTACGAGCAGTACTTC. Its translation: CASRGRDVSYEQYF.

This clonotype was counted many times. The genes are TRBV7-9 and TRBJ2-1; the D gene is possibly TRBD2 (5 bases). The CDR3 length is 19 residues. Trimming left V 5 bases short and J 0 bases short, with 23 bases between. The germline V gene encodes CDR1 SEHNR and CDR2 FQNEAQ (reference sequence). DNA for the CDR3: TGTGCCAGCAGCGACTCGGGGTTTCGTGAGTTCAGCTCCTACAATGAGCAGTTCTTC. Its protein is CASSDSGFREFSSYNEQFF.

The chain combines TRBV6-5 with TRBJ1-2, with 7 bases identical to TRBD1. V trimming: 6 bases; J trimming: 4 bases; junction bases outside the gene matches: 8. Germline CDR1 MNHEY, CDR2 SVGAGI. The CDR3 spans 14 residues. The CDR3 coding sequence is TGTGCCAGCAGCGCGACGGGACAGCTCTATGGCTACACCTTC. Translated: CASSATGQLYGYTF.

This clonotype has at least ten counts. The chain has TRBV9 and TRBJ2-2, with D unresolved. Germline V gene lookup returns CDR1 SGDLS and CDR2 YYNGEE. CDR3 length: 16 amino acids. V was clipped by 0 bases and J by 8 bases, with 17 bases between them. The CDR3: CASSVEVEAFPGELFF. As DNA, the CDR3 is TGTGCCAGCAGCGTAGAAGTTGAGGCCTTCCCAGGGGAGCTGTTTTTT.

V usage is TRBV11-3 and J usage is TRBJ2-3, with D perhaps matching TRBD1 (6 bases). The length of the CDR3 is 16 residues. Germline-derived CDR1 and CDR2 are SGHNT and YENEEA. V dropped 5 bases and J dropped 4 bases, with 19 bases sitting between them. Written as DNA, the CDR3 is TGTGCCAGCAGCAAAACAGGGTGGGGTAGCTCAGATACGCAGTATTTT. Protein: CASSKTGWGSSDTQYF.

This clonotype was seen ten or more times. This chain links TRBV27 with TRBJ1-6, with 8 bases that match TRBD1. The length of the CDR3 is 15 residues. The germline gives CDR1 MNHEY, CDR2 SMNVEV (reference sequence). J gave up 7 bases and V 5 bases, and 7 bases lay outside the gene matches. The CDR3 DNA reads as TGTGCCAGCAGTGGACCCGGGACAGGAAATTCACCCCTCCACTTT. This codes for CASSGPGTGNSPLHF.